Listed below are T cell receptor beta chains from one sample, sequenced in a study of post-analysis software for immune sequencing data. Each CDR3 protein gets one entry after TCRdb re-called the PCR reads with MiXCR. The sample includes about 160,000 distinct CDR3 sequences, roughly 34% seen only once; the top ten take roughly 28%. The specimen comprised blood, sampled after autologous hematopoietic stem cell transplantation. The receptors originated from a girl aged 10-17 years with multiple sclerosis. Both conserved end residues are part of each CDR3. D genes are given only for firm matches. A clone size is listed for some rows: how often the clone was seen (once, few, many), or a class if it is expanded.

J gene,D gene,clone size,V gene,CDR3 protein,CDR3 DNA
TRBJ2-6,.,few,TRBV28,CARAGATSGANVLTF,TGTGCCAGGGCAGGGGCCACCTCTGGGGCCAACGTCCTGACTTTC
TRBJ2-7,.,.,TRBV7-2,CASSLGEMGTYEQYF,TGTGCCAGCAGCTTAGGGGAGATGGGTACCTACGAGCAGTACTTC
TRBJ1-2,.,few,TRBV29-1,CSVETEPSYGYTF,TGCAGCGTTGAGACAGAACCTTCCTATGGCTACACCTTC
TRBJ2-1,.,few,TRBV15,CATSRDRVDSQYQFF,TGTGCCACCAGCAGAGATCGCGTAGACAGTCAATATCAGTTCTTC
TRBJ2-7,TRBD2,few,TRBV20-1,CSAHPGTSGSYEQYF,TGCAGTGCCCATCCCGGGACTAGCGGCTCCTACGAGCAGTACTTC
TRBJ1-2,.,once,TRBV7-9,CASSLLGITYGYTF,TGTGCCAGCAGCTTGTTGGGGATTACCTATGGCTACACCTTC
TRBJ2-1,TRBD2,many,TRBV6-2/TRBV6-3,CASSRGLAGVDEQFF,TGTGCCAGCAGCCGTGGACTAGCGGGAGTCGATGAGCAGTTCTTC
TRBJ2-5,.,.,TRBV3-1,CASSQGPMLRVQETQYF,TGTGCCAGCAGCCAGGGTCCCATGCTTAGGGTCCAAGAGACCCAGTACTTC
TRBJ1-5,TRBD1,.,TRBV6-2/TRBV6-3,CASTDRGDQPQHF,TGTGCCAGCACGGACAGGGGGGATCAGCCCCAGCATTTT
TRBJ2-7,TRBD1,.,TRBV25-1,CASSGRTGGYEQYF,TGTGCCAGCAGTGGTCGGACAGGGGGCTACGAGCAGTACTTC
TRBJ2-7,.,few,TRBV4-3,CASSQDRGILSEQYF,TGCGCCAGCAGCCAAGATCGGGGGATTCTCTCCGAGCAGTACTTC
TRBJ2-7,TRBD1,few,TRBV28,CASSDRDSFAYEQYF,TGTGCCAGCAGTGACCGGGACAGCTTTGCCTACGAGCAGTACTTC
TRBJ2-7,TRBD2,.,TRBV7-9,CASSIAGGRPYEQYF,TGTGCCAGCAGCATCGCGGGAGGGCGTCCCTACGAGCAGTACTTC
TRBJ2-1,TRBD2,.,TRBV20-1,CSARKRLAGDNEQFF,TGCAGTGCTAGAAAAAGACTAGCGGGGGACAATGAGCAGTTCTTC
TRBJ1-1,TRBD1,once,TRBV20-1,CSARGTGVRGIEAFF,TGCAGTGCTAGAGGGACAGGGGTCCGGGGGATTGAAGCTTTCTTT
TRBJ2-3,TRBD2,.,TRBV9,CASSVTSASTDTQYF,TGTGCCAGCAGCGTAACTAGCGCTAGCACAGATACGCAGTATTTT
TRBJ2-4,.,.,TRBV20-1,CSARGGSRNIQYF,TGCAGTGCTAGAGGGGGCAGCCGAAACATTCAGTACTTC
TRBJ2-7,.,.,TRBV18,CASSPPMTEHSYEQYF,TGTGCCAGCTCACCACCGATGACAGAGCATTCCTACGAGCAGTACTTC
TRBJ2-6,.,few,TRBV5-5,CASSLWRQSGANVLTF,TGTGCCAGCAGCTTGTGGAGACAGTCTGGGGCCAACGTCCTGACTTTC
TRBJ2-7,.,.,TRBV24-1,CATSVGLPPYEQYF,TGTGCCACCAGTGTGGGGCTACCTCCCTACGAGCAGTACTTC
TRBJ2-5,.,.,TRBV3-1,CASSQERRGETQYF,TGTGCCAGCAGCCAAGAGAGGAGGGGGGAGACCCAGTACTTC
TRBJ2-1,.,.,TRBV11-2,CASSSRSDRSYNEQFF,TGTGCCAGCAGCTCCCGTAGCGACCGATCCTACAATGAGCAGTTCTTC
TRBJ2-3,.,few,TRBV29-1,CSVNRVGTDTQYF,TGCAGCGTTAACAGGGTTGGCACAGATACGCAGTATTTT
TRBJ2-3,TRBD1,.,TRBV4-2,CASRPGQGAEDTQYF,TGTGCCAGCAGACCGGGACAGGGGGCGGAAGATACGCAGTATTTT
TRBJ2-1,TRBD2,.,TRBV7-7,CASSLAPSGVKAYNEQFF,TGTGCTAGCAGCTTAGCCCCTAGCGGGGTTAAGGCTTACAATGAGCAGTTCTTC
TRBJ2-5,TRBD1,.,TRBV5-1,CASSLVQGVVETQYF,TGCGCCAGCAGCTTGGTACAGGGGGTCGTCGAGACCCAGTACTTC
TRBJ2-4,.,.,TRBV28,CASSSGNIQYF,TGTGCCAGCAGTTCCGGAAACATTCAGTACTTC
TRBJ2-7,.,.,TRBV12-3/TRBV12-4,CASSLVGRGTEQYF,TGTGCCAGCAGTTTAGTGGGCAGGGGTACCGAGCAGTACTTC
TRBJ2-7,.,.,TRBV28,CASTHSGSYEQYF,TGTGCCAGCACCCACTCGGGTTCCTACGAGCAGTACTTC
TRBJ2-1,.,.,TRBV7-9,CASSLYSNEQFF,TGTGCCAGCAGCTTATATAGCAATGAGCAGTTCTTC
TRBJ2-7,.,.,TRBV7-8,CASSLGTNGSHEQYF,TGTGCCAGCAGCTTAGGGACTAACGGGAGCCACGAGCAGTACTTC
TRBJ2-7,TRBD2,.,TRBV6-1,CASSEAGTSGYEQYF,TGTGCCAGCAGTGAAGCCGGGACTAGCGGCTACGAGCAGTACTTC
TRBJ1-5,.,few,TRBV12-3/TRBV12-4,CASSRRQGNQPQHF,TGTGCCAGCAGTCGTCGACAGGGCAATCAGCCCCAGCATTTT
TRBJ2-5,TRBD1,few,TRBV6-5,CASGQVGGETQYF,TGTGCCAGCGGACAGGTTGGGGGAGAGACCCAGTACTTC
TRBJ2-7,.,many,TRBV20-1,CSAMGGRSSYEQYF,TGCAGTGCTATGGGGGGACGGAGCTCCTACGAGCAGTACTTC
TRBJ2-5,TRBD2,.,TRBV20-1,CSAISGTTQETQYF,TGCAGTGCTATTTCCGGGACTACCCAAGAGACCCAGTACTTC
TRBJ1-5,TRBD1,few,TRBV27,CASRTGGEPQHF,TGTGCCAGCAGGACAGGGGGCGAGCCCCAGCATTTT
TRBJ2-7,.,.,TRBV11-2,CASSLWGTPSSYEQYF,TGTGCCAGCAGCTTATGGGGGACACCGAGCTCCTACGAGCAGTACTTC
TRBJ2-1,.,.,TRBV9,CASSVGWGRHEQFF,TGTGCCAGCAGCGTAGGATGGGGGAGGCATGAGCAGTTCTTC
TRBJ2-5,TRBD1,few,TRBV6-5,CASSYRGLGETQYF,TGTGCCAGCAGTTACAGGGGGCTGGGGGAGACCCAGTACTTC
TRBJ2-4,.,.,TRBV20-1,CSASKGLVQYF,TGCAGTGCTTCGAAGGGCCTGGTGCAGTACTTC
TRBJ2-7,.,.,TRBV12-3/TRBV12-4,CASAQDGPNEQYF,TGTGCCAGCGCCCAGGACGGGCCCAACGAGCAGTACTTC
TRBJ2-1,TRBD2,many,TRBV7-9,CASSFHFPAGAGGEQFF,TGTGCCAGCAGCTTTCACTTCCCCGCGGGAGCCGGAGGTGAGCAGTTCTTC
TRBJ2-3,.,.,TRBV10-3,CAISEWLEADTQYF,TGTGCCATCAGTGAGTGGCTGGAGGCAGATACGCAGTATTTT
TRBJ2-7,.,.,TRBV25-1,CASSVDSEAWGEPRDSGSSYEQYF,TGTGCCAGCAGTGTGGATTCAGAGGCATGGGGGGAACCACGGGACAGCGGGAGCTCCTACGAGCAGTACTTC
TRBJ2-7,TRBD2,.,TRBV4-2,CASSPQLAGVYEQYF,TGTGCCAGCAGCCCCCAGCTAGCGGGGGTTTACGAGCAGTACTTC
TRBJ2-7,TRBD2,few,TRBV12-3/TRBV12-4,CASSPNRLAGGQSGEQYF,TGTGCCAGCAGTCCCAACAGACTAGCGGGAGGGCAGAGTGGGGAGCAGTACTTC
TRBJ2-1,.,many,TRBV2,CASSGGLDSYNEQFF,TGTGCCAGCAGTGGTGGACTGGACTCCTACAATGAGCAGTTCTTC
TRBJ2-7,.,few,TRBV4-1,CASSQMAGPAEYEQYF,TGCGCCAGCAGCCAAATGGCGGGACCGGCGGAATACGAGCAGTACTTC
TRBJ2-7,.,.,TRBV18,CASSPASGGDYEQYF,TGTGCCAGCTCACCTGCGAGTGGGGGCGACTACGAGCAGTACTTC